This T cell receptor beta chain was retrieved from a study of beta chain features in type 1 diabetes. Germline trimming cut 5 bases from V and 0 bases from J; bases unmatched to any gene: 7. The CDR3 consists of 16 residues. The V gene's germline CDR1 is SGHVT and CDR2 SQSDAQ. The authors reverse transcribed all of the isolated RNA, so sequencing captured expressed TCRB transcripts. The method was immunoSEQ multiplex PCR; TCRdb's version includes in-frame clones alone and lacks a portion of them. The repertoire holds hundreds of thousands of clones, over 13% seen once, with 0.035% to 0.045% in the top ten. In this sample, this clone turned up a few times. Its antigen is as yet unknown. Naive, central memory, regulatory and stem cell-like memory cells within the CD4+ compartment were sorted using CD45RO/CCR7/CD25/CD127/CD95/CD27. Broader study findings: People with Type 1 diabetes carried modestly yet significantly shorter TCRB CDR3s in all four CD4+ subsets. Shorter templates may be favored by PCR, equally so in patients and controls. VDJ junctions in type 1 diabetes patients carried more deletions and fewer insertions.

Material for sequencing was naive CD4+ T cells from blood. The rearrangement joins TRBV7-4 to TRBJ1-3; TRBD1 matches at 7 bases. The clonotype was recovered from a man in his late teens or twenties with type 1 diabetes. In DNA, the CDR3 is TGTGCCAGCAGCCTGGGACAGATGAGCTCTGGAAACACCATATATTTT. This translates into CASSLGQMSSGNTIYF. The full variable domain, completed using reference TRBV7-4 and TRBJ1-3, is GAGVSQSPRYKVAKRGRDVALRCDSISGHVTLYWYRQTLGQGSEVLTYSQSDAQRDKSGRPSGRFSAERPERSVSTLKIQRTEQGDSAVYLCASSLGQMSSGNTIYFGEGSWLTVV.